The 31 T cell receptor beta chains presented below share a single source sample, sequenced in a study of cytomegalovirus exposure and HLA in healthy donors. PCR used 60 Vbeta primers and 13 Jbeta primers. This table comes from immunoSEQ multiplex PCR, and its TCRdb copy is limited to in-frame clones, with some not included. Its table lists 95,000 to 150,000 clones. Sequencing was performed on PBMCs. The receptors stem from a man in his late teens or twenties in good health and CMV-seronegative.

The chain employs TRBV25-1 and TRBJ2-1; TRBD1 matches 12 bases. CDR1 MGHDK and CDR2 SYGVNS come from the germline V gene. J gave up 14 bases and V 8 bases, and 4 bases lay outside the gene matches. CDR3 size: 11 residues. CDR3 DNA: TGTGCCAGCGGGGGGACAGGGGGCGAGTTCTTC. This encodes CASGGTGGEFF.

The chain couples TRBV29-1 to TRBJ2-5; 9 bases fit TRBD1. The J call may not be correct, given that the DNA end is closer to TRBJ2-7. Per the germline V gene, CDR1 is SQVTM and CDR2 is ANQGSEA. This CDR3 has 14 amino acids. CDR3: CSVGRGQGSYEQYF. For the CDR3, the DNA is TGCAGCGTTGGGAGGGGACAGGGATCCTACGAGCAGTACTTC.

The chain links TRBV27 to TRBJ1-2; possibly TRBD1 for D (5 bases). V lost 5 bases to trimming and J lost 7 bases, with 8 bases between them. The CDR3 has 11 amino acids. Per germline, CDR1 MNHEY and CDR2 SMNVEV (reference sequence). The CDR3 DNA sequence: TGTGCCAGCAGTCCAGGGTTTGGCTACACCTTC. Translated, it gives CASSPGFGYTF.

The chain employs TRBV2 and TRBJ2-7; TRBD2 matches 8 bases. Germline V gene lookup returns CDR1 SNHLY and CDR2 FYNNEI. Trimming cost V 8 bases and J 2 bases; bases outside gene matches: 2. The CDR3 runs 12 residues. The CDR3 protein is CASAAGAYEQYF. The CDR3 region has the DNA TGTGCCAGCGCAGCGGGGGCCTACGAGCAGTACTTC.

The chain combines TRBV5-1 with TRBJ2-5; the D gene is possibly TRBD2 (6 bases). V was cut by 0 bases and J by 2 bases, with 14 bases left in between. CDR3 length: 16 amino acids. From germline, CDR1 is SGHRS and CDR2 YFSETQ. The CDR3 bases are TGCGCCAGCAGCTTGGTTCGGGGGTCTCGGCAAGAGACCCAGTACTTC. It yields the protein CASSLVRGSRQETQYF.

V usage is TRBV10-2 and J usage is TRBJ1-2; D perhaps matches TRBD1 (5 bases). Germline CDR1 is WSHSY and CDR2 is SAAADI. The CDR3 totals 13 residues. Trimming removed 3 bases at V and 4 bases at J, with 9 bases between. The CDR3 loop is CASSDPGGYGYTF. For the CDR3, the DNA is TGCGCCAGCAGTGACCCGGGGGGCTATGGCTACACCTTC.

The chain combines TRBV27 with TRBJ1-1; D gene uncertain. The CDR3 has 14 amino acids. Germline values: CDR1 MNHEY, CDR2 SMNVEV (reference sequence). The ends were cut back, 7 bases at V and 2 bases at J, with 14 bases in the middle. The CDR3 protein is CASTPRRGNTEAFF. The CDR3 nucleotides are TGTGCCAGCACCCCACGGCGGGGAAACACTGAAGCTTTCTTT.

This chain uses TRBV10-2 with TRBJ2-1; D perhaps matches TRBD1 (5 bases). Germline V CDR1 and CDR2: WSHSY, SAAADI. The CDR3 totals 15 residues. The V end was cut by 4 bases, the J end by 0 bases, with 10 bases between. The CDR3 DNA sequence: TGCGCCAGCAGTGGCAGACAGAACTCCTACAATGAGCAGTTCTTC. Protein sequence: CASSGRQNSYNEQFF.

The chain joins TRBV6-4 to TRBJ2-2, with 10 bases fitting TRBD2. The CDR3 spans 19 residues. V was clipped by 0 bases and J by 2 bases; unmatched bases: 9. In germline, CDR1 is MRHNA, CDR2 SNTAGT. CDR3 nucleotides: TGTGCCAGCAGTGACTCCCCCATAGCGGGAGGTTTCAACACCGGGGAGCTGTTTTTT. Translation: CASSDSPIAGGFNTGELFF.

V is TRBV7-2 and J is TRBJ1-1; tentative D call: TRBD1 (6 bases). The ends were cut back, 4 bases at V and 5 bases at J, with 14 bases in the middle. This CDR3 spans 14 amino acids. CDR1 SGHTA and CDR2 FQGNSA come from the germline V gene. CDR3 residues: CASSYRVLGTEAFF. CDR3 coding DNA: TGTGCCAGCAGCTACAGGGTCTTAGGGACTGAAGCTTTCTTT.

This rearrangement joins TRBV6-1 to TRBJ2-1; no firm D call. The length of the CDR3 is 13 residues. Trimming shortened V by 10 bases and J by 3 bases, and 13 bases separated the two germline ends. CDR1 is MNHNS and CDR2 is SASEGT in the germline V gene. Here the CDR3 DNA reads TGTGCCATAACTGACTTCAACTACAATGAGCAGTTCTTC. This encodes CAITDFNYNEQFF.

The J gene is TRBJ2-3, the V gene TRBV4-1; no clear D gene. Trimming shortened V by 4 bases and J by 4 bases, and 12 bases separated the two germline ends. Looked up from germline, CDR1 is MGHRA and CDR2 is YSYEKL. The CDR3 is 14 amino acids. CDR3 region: CASSPYPGADTQYF. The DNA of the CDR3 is TGCGCCAGCAGCCCATACCCGGGTGCAGATACGCAGTATTTT.

CDR3 DNA sequence: TGCGCCAGCAGCTTGACCCTTGGACAGGGAAAATTTCAGACCCAGTACTTC. It encodes CASSLTLGQGKFQTQYF. The chain recombines TRBV5-1 with TRBJ2-5, with TRBD1 matching 8 bases. V shed 1 base, J shed 6 bases, and the junction held 14 bases outside the gene matches. Germline loops: CDR1 SGHRS, CDR2 YFSETQ. There are 17 residues in the CDR3.

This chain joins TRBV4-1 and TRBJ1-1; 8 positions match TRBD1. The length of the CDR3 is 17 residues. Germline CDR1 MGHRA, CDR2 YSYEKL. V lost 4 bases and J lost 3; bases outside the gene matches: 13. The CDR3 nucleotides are TGCGCCAGCAGCCCTATCCCATTGACAGGGGTGGACACTGAAGCTTTCTTT. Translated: CASSPIPLTGVDTEAFF.

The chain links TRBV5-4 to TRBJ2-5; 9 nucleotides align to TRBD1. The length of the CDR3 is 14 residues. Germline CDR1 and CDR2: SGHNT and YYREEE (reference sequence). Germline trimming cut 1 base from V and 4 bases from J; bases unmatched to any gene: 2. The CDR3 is CASSLRTGVETQYF. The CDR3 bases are TGTGCCAGCAGCTTGAGGACAGGGGTAGAGACCCAGTACTTC. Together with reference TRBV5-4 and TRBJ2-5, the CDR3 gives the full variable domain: ETGVTQSPTHLIKTRGQQVTLRCSSQSGHNTVSWYQQALGQGPQFIFQYYREEENGRGNFPPRFSGLQFPNYSSELNVNALELDDSALYLCASSLRTGVETQYFGPGTRLLVL.

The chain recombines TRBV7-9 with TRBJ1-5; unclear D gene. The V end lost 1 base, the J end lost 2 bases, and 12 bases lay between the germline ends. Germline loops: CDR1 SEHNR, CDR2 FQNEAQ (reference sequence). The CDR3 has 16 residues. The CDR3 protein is CASSLVRPEGNQPQHF. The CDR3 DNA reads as TGTGCCAGCAGCTTAGTTAGGCCCGAGGGCAATCAGCCCCAGCATTTT.

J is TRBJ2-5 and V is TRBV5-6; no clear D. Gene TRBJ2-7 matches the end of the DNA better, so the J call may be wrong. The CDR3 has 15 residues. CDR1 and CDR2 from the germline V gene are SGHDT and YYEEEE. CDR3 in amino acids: CASSLLVAASYEQYF. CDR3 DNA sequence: TGTGCCAGCAGCTTGCTGGTGGCGGCGAGCTACGAGCAGTACTTC.

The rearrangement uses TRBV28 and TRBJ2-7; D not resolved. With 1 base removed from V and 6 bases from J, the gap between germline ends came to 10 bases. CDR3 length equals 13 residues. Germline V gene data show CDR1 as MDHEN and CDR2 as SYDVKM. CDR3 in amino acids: CASSLSYIPEQYF. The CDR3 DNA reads TGTGCCAGCAGTTTATCGTACATACCCGAGCAGTACTTC.

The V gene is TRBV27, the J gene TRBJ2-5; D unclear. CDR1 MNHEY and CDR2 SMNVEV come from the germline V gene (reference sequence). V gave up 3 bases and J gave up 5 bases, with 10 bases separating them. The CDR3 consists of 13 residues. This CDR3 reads CASSFRWLETQYF. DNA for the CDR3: TGTGCCAGCAGTTTCAGATGGTTGGAGACCCAGTACTTC.

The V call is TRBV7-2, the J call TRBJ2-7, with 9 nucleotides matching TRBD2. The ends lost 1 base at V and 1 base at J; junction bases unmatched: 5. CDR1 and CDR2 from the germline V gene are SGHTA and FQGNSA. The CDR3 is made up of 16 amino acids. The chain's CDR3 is CASSLGLAALSYEQYF. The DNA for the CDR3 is TGTGCCAGCAGCTTAGGACTAGCGGCACTGTCCTACGAGCAGTACTTC.

The CDR3 bases are TGCGCCAGCAGCTTGTTGGGGACTAGAAATGAGCAGTTCTTC. Translated: CASSLLGTRNEQFF. V gene TRBV5-1 combines with J gene TRBJ2-1, with 8 positions matching TRBD2. Germline V gives CDR1 SGHRS, CDR2 YFSETQ. CDR3 length: 14 residues. V trimming: 1 base; J trimming: 7 bases; junction bases outside the gene matches: 4.

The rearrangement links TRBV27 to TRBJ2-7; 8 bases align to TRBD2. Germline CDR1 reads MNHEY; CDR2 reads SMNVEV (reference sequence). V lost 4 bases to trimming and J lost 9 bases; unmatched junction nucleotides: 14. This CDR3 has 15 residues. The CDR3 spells CASSSGVAGPLGQYF. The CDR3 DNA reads TGTGCCAGCAGTTCCGGAGTAGCGGGACCCTTGGGGCAGTACTTC.

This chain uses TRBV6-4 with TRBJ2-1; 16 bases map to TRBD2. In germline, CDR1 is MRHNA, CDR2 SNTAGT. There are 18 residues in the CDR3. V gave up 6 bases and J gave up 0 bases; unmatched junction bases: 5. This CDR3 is CASSPGLAGGSSYNEQFF. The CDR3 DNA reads TGTGCCAGCAGCCCGGGACTAGCGGGAGGGAGCTCCTACAATGAGCAGTTCTTC.

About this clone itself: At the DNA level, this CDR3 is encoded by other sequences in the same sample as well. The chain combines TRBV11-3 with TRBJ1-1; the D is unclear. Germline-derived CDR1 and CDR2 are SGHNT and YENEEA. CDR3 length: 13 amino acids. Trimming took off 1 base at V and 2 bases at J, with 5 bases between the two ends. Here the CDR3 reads CASSLGGNTEAFF. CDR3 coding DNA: TGTGCCAGCAGCTTAGGTGGCAACACTGAAGCTTTCTTT.

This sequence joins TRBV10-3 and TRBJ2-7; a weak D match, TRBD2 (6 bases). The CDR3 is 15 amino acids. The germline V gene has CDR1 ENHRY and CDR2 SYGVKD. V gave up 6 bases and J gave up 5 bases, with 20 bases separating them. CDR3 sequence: CAISPRDSPTDEQYF. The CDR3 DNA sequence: TGTGCCATCAGCCCCCGGGACTCCCCCACGGACGAGCAGTACTTC.

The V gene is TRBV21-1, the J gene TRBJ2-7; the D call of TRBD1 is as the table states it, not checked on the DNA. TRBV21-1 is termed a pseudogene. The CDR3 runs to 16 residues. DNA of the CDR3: TGTGCCAGCAGCAAAGACCGGCAGGGAATTCCCTACGAGCAGTACTTC. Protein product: CASSKDRQGIPYEQYF.

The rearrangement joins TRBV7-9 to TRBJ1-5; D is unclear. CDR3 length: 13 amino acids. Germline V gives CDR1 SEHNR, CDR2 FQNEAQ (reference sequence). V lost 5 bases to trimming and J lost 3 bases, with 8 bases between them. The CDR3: CASSPLSNQPQHF. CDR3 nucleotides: TGTGCCAGCAGCCCCCTCTCCAATCAGCCCCAGCATTTT.

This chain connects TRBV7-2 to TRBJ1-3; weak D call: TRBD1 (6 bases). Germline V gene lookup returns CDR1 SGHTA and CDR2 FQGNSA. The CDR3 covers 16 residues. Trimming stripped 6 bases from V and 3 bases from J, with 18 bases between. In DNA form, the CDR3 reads TGTGCCAGCAGTCTCCACCCAGGGGCGGTTGGAAACACCATATATTTT. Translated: CASSLHPGAVGNTIYF.

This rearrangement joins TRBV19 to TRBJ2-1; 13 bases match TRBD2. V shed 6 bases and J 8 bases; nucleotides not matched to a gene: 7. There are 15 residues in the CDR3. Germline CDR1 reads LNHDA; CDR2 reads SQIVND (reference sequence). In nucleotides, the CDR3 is TGTGCCAGTAGACTAGCGGGAGGGCCAAAGGATGAGCAGTTCTTC. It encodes CASRLAGGPKDEQFF. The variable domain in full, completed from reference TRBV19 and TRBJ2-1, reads DGGITQSPKYLFRKEGQNVTLSCEQNLNHDAMYWYRQDPGQGLRLIYYSQIVNDFQKGDIAEGYSVSREKKESFPLTVTSAQKNPTAFYLCASRLAGGPKDEQFFGPGTRLTVL.

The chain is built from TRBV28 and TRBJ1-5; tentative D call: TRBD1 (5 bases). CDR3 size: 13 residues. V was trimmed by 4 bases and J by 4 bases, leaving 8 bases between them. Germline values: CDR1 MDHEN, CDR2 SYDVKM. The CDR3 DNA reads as TGTGCCAGCAGTTCAACAGGTAATCAGCCCCAGCATTTT. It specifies CASSSTGNQPQHF.

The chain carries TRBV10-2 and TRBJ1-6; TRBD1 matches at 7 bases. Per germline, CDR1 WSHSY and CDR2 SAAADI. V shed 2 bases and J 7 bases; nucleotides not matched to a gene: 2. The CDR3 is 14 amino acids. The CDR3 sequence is CASSEQQGNSPLHF. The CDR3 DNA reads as TGCGCCAGCAGTGAGCAACAGGGGAATTCACCCCTCCACTTT.